The TCR beta chain under discussion was sequenced for a study of T cells after yellow fever vaccination. About the research overall: For low cell numbers, libraries were made with SMART-Seq v4 Ultra Low Input.

CDR3 length equals 15 residues. Unmatched junction bases numbered 6, after V lost 1 base and J lost 6 bases. Germline V lookup: CDR1 MGHDK, CDR2 SYGVNS. Synthesis of TCR cDNA relied on 5'RACE template switching, which attached a universal primer site and UMIs. TCRdb reprocessed the 5' RACE reads via MiXCR and lists one record per CDR3 protein. The data hold some 600,000 distinct CDR3 sequences, with more than 9% observed a single time. This material consisted of PBMCs, taken on the day of the yellow fever booster vaccination. This TCR came from a man aged 30-40 years who received the YFV17D yellow fever vaccine. The chain carries TRBV25-1 and TRBJ2-7; 10 bases agree with TRBD2. The CDR3 DNA is TGTGCCAGCAGTGAATCCGCTAGCGGGAGAAGCGAGCAGTACTTC. This codes for CASSESASGRSEQYF.